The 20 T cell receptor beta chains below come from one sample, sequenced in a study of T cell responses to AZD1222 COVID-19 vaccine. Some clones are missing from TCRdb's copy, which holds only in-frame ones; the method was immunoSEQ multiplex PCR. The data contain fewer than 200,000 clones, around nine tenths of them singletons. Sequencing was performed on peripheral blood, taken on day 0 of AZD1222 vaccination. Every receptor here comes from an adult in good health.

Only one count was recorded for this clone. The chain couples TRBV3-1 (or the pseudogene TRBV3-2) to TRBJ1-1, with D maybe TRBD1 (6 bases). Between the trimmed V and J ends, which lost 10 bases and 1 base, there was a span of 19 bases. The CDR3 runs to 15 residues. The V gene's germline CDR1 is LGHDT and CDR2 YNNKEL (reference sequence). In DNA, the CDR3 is TGTGCCACCGCCAGCTGGGGGGCGGGGAACACTGAAGCTTTCTTT. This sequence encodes CATASWGAGNTEAFF.

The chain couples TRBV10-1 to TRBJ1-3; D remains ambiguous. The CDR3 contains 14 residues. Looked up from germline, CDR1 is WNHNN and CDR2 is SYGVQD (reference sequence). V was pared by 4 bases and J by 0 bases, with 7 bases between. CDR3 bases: TGCGCCAGCAGTGCAGGCAGCTCTGGAAACACCATATATTTT. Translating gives CASSAGSSGNTIYF.

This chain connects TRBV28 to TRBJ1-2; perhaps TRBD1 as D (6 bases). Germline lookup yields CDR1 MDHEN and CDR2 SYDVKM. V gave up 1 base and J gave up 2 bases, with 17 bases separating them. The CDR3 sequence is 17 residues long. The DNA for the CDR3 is TGTGCCAGCAGTTTATACGAAGGGAGGGGACAAAACTATGGCTACACCTTC. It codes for CASSLYEGRGQNYGYTF.

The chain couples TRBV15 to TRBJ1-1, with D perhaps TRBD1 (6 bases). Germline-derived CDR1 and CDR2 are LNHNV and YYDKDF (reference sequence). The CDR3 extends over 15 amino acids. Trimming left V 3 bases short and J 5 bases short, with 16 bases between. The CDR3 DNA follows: TGTGCCACCAGCAGCCGGGGGGCAGGGCAAACTGAAGCTTTCTTT. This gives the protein CATSSRGAGQTEAFF.

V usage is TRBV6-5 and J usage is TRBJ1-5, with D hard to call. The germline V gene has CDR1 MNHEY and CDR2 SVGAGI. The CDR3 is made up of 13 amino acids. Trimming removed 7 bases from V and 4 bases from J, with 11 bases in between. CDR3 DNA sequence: TGTGCCAGCACCAAAGGGAGGAATCAGCCCCAGCATTTT. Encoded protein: CASTKGRNQPQHF.

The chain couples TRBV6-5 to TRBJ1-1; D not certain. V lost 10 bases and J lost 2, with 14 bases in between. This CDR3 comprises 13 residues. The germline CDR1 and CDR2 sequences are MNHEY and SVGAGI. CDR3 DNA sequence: TGTGCCACCGGCCAAGGGTATAACACTGAAGCTTTCTTT. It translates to CATGQGYNTEAFF.

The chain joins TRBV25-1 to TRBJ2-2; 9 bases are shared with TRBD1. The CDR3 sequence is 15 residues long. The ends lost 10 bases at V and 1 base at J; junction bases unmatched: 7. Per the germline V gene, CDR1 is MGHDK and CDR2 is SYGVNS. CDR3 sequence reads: CATGTGQGNTGELFF. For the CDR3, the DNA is TGTGCCACCGGGACGGGACAGGGGAACACCGGGGAGCTGTTTTTT.

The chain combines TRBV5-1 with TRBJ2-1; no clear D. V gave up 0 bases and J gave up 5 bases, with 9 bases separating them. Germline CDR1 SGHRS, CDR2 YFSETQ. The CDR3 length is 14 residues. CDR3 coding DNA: TGCGCCAGCAGCTTGGTGCTCGATAACAATGAGCAGTTCTTC. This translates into CASSLVLDNNEQFF.

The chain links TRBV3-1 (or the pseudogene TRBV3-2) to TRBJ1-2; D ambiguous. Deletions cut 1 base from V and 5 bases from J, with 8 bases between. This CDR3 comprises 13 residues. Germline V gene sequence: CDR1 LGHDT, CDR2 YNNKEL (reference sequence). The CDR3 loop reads CASSQGGGYGYTF. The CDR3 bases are TGTGCCAGCAGCCAAGGAGGAGGGTATGGCTACACCTTC.

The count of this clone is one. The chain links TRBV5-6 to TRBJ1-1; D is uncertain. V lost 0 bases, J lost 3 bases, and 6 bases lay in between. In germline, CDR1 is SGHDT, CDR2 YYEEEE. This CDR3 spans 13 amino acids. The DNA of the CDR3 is TGTGCCAGCAGCTTGGATTACTACACTGAAGCTTTCTTT. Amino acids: CASSLDYYTEAFF.

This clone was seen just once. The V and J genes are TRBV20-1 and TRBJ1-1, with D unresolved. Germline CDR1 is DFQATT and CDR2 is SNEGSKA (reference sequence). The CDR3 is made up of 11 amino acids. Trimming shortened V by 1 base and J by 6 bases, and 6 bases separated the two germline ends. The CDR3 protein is CSARVPPEAFF. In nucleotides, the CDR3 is TGCAGTGCTAGAGTTCCCCCTGAAGCTTTCTTT.

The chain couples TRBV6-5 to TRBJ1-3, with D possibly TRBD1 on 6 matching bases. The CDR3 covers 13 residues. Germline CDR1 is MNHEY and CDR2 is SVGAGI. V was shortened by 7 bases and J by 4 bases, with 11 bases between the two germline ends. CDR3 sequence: CASKGGDGNTIYF. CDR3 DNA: TGTGCCAGCAAGGGGGGGGACGGAAACACCATATATTTT.

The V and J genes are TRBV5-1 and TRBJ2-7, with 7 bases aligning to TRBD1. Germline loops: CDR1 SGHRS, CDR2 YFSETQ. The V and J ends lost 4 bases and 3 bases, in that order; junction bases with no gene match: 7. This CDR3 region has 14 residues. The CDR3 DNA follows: TGCGCCAGCAGCCAAGAGGGACAGAACTACGAGCAGTACTTC. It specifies CASSQEGQNYEQYF.

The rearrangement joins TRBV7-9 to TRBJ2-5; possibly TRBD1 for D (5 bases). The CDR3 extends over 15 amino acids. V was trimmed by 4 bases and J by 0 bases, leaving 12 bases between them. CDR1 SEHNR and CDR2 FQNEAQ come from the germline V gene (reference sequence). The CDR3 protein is CASSSDKGYQETQYF. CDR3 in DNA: TGTGCCAGCAGCTCCGACAAGGGGTACCAAGAGACCCAGTACTTC.

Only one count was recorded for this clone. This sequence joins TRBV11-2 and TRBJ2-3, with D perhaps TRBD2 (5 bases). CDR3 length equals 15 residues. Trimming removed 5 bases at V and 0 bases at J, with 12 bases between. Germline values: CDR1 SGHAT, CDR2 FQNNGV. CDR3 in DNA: TGTGCCAGCAGCCCCGGGATTTATAGCACAGATACGCAGTATTTT. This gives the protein CASSPGIYSTDTQYF.

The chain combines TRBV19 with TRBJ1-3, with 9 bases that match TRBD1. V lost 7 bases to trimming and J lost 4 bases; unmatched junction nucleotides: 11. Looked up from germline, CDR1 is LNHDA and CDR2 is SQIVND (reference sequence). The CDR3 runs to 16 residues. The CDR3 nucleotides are TGTGCCAGTAACTCCGGGACAGGGATCTCCGGAAACACCATATATTTT. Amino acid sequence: CASNSGTGISGNTIYF.

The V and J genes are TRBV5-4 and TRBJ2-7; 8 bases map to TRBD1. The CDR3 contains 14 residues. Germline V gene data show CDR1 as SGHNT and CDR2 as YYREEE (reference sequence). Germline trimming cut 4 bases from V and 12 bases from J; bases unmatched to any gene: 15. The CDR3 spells CASSPIHDRGRRYF. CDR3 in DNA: TGTGCCAGCAGCCCTATCCACGACAGGGGACGGCGGTACTTC. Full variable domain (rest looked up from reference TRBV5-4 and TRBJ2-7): ETGVTQSPTHLIKTRGQQVTLRCSSQSGHNTVSWYQQALGQGPQFIFQYYREEENGRGNFPPRFSGLQFPNYSSELNVNALELDDSALYLCASSPIHDRGRRYFGPGTRLTVT.

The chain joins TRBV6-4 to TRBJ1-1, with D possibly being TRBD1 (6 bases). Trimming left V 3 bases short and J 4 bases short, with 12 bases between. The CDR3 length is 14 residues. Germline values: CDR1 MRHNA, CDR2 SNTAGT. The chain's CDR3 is CASSEGALSTEAFF. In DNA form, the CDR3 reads TGTGCCAGCAGTGAGGGGGCGTTGAGCACTGAAGCTTTCTTT.

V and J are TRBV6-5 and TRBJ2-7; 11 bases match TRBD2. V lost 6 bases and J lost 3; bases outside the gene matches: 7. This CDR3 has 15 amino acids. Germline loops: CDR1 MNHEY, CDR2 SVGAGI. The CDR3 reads CASSLRTSGFYEQYF. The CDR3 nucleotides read TGTGCCAGCAGCCTCCGGACTAGCGGGTTCTACGAGCAGTACTTC.

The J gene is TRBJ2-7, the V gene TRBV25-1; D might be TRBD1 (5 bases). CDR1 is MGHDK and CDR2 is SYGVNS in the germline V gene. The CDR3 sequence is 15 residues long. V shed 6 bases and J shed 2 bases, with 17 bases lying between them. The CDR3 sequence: CASSPIKGVTYEQYF. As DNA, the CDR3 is TGTGCCAGCAGCCCAATCAAAGGGGTTACCTACGAGCAGTACTTC.